A single sample is the source of the 12 T cell receptor beta chains below, sequenced in a study of PD-1 blockade in classical Hodgkin lymphoma. Here immunoSEQ multiplex PCR was the method, and the copy in TCRdb shows in-frame clones only, minus some. The sample lists about 98,000 clones; roughly four fifths were seen once. Every single patient, without exception, relapsed after autologous stem cell transplantation, and brentuximab vedotin exposure varied. The sample consisted of peripheral blood mononuclear cells (PBMCs), taken before the second cycle of nivolumab. All receptors derive from a human donor with classical Hodgkin lymphoma.

This sequence joins TRBV9 and TRBJ2-1; D possibly corresponds to TRBD1 (5 bases). The CDR3 length is 14 residues. Germline lookup yields CDR1 SGDLS and CDR2 YYNGEE. V was clipped by 3 bases and J by 2 bases, with 9 bases between them. CDR3 nucleotide sequence: TGTGCCAGCAGCGCCAGGGCCGCCTACAATGAGCAGTTCTTC. This codes for CASSARAAYNEQFF.

This clone was picked up one time. The chain uses TRBV10-1 and TRBJ2-1, with 12 bases fitting TRBD2. This CDR3 region has 15 residues. The trim removed 4 bases at V and 7 bases at J, leaving 5 bases unmatched. Germline CDR1 and CDR2: WNHNN and SYGVQD (reference sequence). For the CDR3, the DNA is TGCGCCAGCAGTGTCTCAACTAGCGGGAGGAATGAGCAGTTCTTC. Protein sequence: CASSVSTSGRNEQFF.

This chain joins TRBV25-1 and TRBJ1-1, with 9 bases that match TRBD1. V dropped 1 base and J dropped 10; count of bases not matched to a gene: 4. CDR3 length: 13 residues. The germline V gene has CDR1 MGHDK and CDR2 SYGVNS. The CDR3: CASSELTGGAAFF. CDR3 coding DNA: TGTGCCAGCAGTGAATTGACAGGGGGAGCAGCTTTCTTT.

This clone was detected once. The rearrangement links TRBV2 to TRBJ2-2; D gene unclear. Trimming stripped 10 bases from V and 7 bases from J, with 19 bases between. This CDR3 comprises 14 residues. CDR1 is SNHLY and CDR2 is FYNNEI in the germline V gene. The CDR3 nucleotides are TGTGCCATTTCGCTACTCCGGGTGGGCGGGGAGCTGTTTTTT. Translation: CAISLLRVGGELFF.

The V gene is TRBV9, the J gene TRBJ2-7, with 16 positions matching TRBD2. In germline, CDR1 is SGDLS, CDR2 YYNGEE. CDR3 size: 17 residues. V shed 0 bases and J 5 bases; nucleotides not matched to a gene: 5. In nucleotides, the CDR3 is TGTGCCAGCAGCGTAGGGGGACTAGCGGGAGGGCTCCACGAGCAGTACTTC. Translating it yields CASSVGGLAGGLHEQYF.

This chain links TRBV11-2 with TRBJ2-1; 9 nucleotides match TRBD2. The CDR3 sequence is 16 residues long. The ends lost 1 base at V and 4 bases at J; junction bases unmatched: 5. Germline CDR1 reads SGHAT; CDR2 reads FQNNGV. As DNA, the CDR3 is TGTGCCAGCAGCTTAGCAGGGACTAGCTTTTACAATGAGCAGTTCTTC. Encoded protein: CASSLAGTSFYNEQFF.

The chain links TRBV5-4 to TRBJ2-2; D remains unclear. CDR3 length equals 15 residues. CDR1 SGHNT and CDR2 YYREEE come from the germline V gene (reference sequence). The V end lost 1 base, the J end lost 2 bases, and 9 bases lay between the germline ends. The CDR3 here is CASSLSQANTGELFF. Written as DNA, the CDR3 is TGTGCCAGCAGCTTGAGCCAGGCTAACACCGGGGAGCTGTTTTTT.

The J gene is TRBJ2-1, the V gene TRBV11-3; 9 bases align to TRBD2. In germline, CDR1 is SGHNT, CDR2 YENEEA. The CDR3 totals 14 residues. V lost 3 bases and J lost 4; bases outside the gene matches: 1. DNA of the CDR3: TGTGCCAGCAGCTTGACTAGCGGATACAATGAGCAGTTCTTC. Encoded protein: CASSLTSGYNEQFF.

The V and J genes are TRBV10-3 and TRBJ2-1, with 14 nucleotides matching TRBD2. The CDR3 loop spans 15 amino acids. Germline V CDR1 and CDR2: ENHRY, SYGVKD. V lost 9 bases, J lost 1 base, and 2 bases stayed unmatched. As DNA, the CDR3 is TGTGCCATTGGGACTAGCGGGAGTTCCTACAATGAGCAGTTCTTC. This encodes CAIGTSGSSYNEQFF.

The chain employs TRBV2 and TRBJ1-5; D is unresolved. Trimming pared 7 bases from V and 0 bases from J, leaving 13 bases between. Germline loops: CDR1 SNHLY, CDR2 FYNNEI. This CDR3 is built from 15 residues. The CDR3 DNA is TGTGCCAGCAACGTCGGACCCTATAGCAATCAGCCCCAGCATTTT. Translating it yields CASNVGPYSNQPQHF.

The chain uses TRBV7-2 and TRBJ1-2; D gene uncertain. The CDR3 runs to 13 residues. V was trimmed by 8 bases and J by 4 bases, leaving 14 bases between them. Germline V gene data show CDR1 as SGHTA and CDR2 as FQGNSA. The CDR3 DNA reads as TGTGCCAGCCATTTAAGAAGTGGCTATGGCTACACCTTC. It encodes CASHLRSGYGYTF.

The chain carries TRBV7-6 and TRBJ1-1, with 8 nucleotides matching TRBD1. Germline V gene sequence: CDR1 SGHVS, CDR2 FNYEAQ. Trimming cost V 5 bases and J 5 bases; bases outside gene matches: 10. This CDR3 has 15 residues. CDR3: CASSPQPGGETEAFF. The DNA for the CDR3 is TGTGCCAGCAGCCCACAACCAGGGGGCGAGACTGAAGCTTTCTTT.